The rows below give T cell receptor beta chains drawn from one sample of a study of technical replicates of blood from a handful of donors. The table came from immunoSEQ multiplex PCR; TCRdb's copy has only in-frame clones and leaves some out. The data hold tens of thousands of clones, with about 93% observed a single time. Sequencing was carried out using T cells isolated from PBMCs. The receptors here all came from a human donor in good health. Both conserved end residues are trimmed from each CDR3. Size is omitted from some rows. Given values are once, few, many or a class for expanded clones.

clone_size,v_call,cdr3_length,j_call,cdr3_aa
NA,TRBV5-6,12,TRBJ2-1,ASSLGTGVGQQF
NA,TRBV9,13,TRBJ2-7,ASSEGLSLSYEQY
NA,TRBV5-1,14,TRBJ2-1,ASSLAGPRGRTEQF
NA,TRBV9,12,TRBJ2-4,ASSVKTGENIQY
NA,TRBV5-1,13,TRBJ2-1,ASSLAGDSENEQF
NA,TRBV7-6,15,TRBJ2-1,ASSWGEGASSYNEQF
NA,TRBV12-5,15,TRBJ2-5,ASGLAITSGDQETQY
NA,TRBV13,15,TRBJ1-2,ASSFEYQQTHNYGYT
NA,TRBV12-5,14,TRBJ2-7,ASGLRFGTDSYEQY
NA,TRBV11-3,10,TRBJ2-7,ASSLPGSEQY
NA,TRBV6-6,11,TRBJ2-3,ASSNLGTDTQY
once,TRBV6-6,13,TRBJ1-5,ASSYSLANNQPQH
NA,TRBV7-8,14,TRBJ1-5,ASSPWTGGSNQPQH
NA,TRBV5-4,13,TRBJ2-7,ASSFGGGSSYEQY
NA,TRBV7-9,17,TRBJ1-4,ASSSVKTGEGIANEKLF
NA,TRBV11-2,13,TRBJ1-1,ASSLAGRGNTEAF
NA,TRBV7-8,15,TRBJ2-2,ASSPTGGARFTGELF
NA,TRBV10-3,12,TRBJ1-2,AISATPGLESYT
NA,TRBV28,14,TRBJ2-1,ASSLGLAENYNEQF
NA,TRBV10-1,14,TRBJ2-1,ASSESGFNRGDEQF
NA,TRBV7-9,13,TRBJ2-5,ASSATSGRNETQY
NA,TRBV5-1,15,TRBJ2-7,ASSLEVQTGALNEQY
NA,TRBV5-1,12,TRBJ2-5,ASSSQQGEETQY
NA,TRBV9,10,TRBJ1-1,ASSAGGTEAF